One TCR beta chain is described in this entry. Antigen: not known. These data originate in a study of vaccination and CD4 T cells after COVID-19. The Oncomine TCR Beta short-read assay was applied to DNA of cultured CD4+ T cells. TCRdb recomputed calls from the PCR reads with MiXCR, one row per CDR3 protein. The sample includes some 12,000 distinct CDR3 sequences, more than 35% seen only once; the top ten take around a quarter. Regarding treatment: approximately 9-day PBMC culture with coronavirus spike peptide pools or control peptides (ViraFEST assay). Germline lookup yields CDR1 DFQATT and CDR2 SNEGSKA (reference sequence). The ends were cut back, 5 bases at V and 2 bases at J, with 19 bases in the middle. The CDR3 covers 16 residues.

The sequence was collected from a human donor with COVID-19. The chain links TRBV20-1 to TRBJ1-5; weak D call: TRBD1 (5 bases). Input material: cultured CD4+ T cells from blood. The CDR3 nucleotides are TGCAGTGCTCCGGGGGACCTCGGGGGGGGCAATCAGCCCCAGCATTTT. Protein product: CSAPGDLGGGNQPQHF.